The source of this TCR beta chain is a study of radiotherapy plus CTLA-4 blockade in lung cancer. Study summary: Of all patients, 15% to 20% responded objectively and 30% to 35% showed disease control.

Comment on this clone: The antigen remains undetermined.

This CDR3 spans 15 amino acids. The germline V and J ends were trimmed by 1 base and 1 base, with 9 bases remaining between them. Germline CDR1 is SNHLY and CDR2 is FYNNEI. Assay: immunoSEQ multiplex PCR; the TCRdb copy retains only in-frame clones and omits some. The table lists tens of thousands of clones, more than 75% of them singletons, with over 0.85% in the top ten. Study-level findings and limits: Tumor-derived TCR clones expanded in blood after radiotherapy plus ipilimumab.

The specimen was peripheral blood, collected from a patient treated with radiotherapy plus ipilimumab. The sequence derives from a human donor with non-small cell lung cancer who had stable disease on radiotherapy plus ipilimumab. This chain links TRBV2 with TRBJ2-3, with D possibly being TRBD1 (5 bases). This CDR3 is CASSEDQGGTDTQYF. The DNA of the CDR3 is TGTGCCAGCAGTGAAGACCAAGGGGGCACAGATACGCAGTATTTT.